Each of the 10 T cell receptor beta chains below was sequenced from the same sample in a study of blood T cells in healthy people across ages. A sample-barcoded 5' primer and a J-beta primer mix were used in a second PCR of roughly 6 to 12 cycles. TCRdb re-called the 5' RACE reads with MiXCR, one entry per CDR3 protein. The table records fewer than 1 million distinct CDR3 sequences, 40% to 50% of them present only once. The sequenced sample consisted of blood. Every receptor here comes from a man aged 55 to 70 in good health.

The chain recombines TRBV20-1 with TRBJ2-7; 9 bases align to TRBD1. Per germline, CDR1 DFQATT and CDR2 SNEGSKA (reference sequence). This CDR3 spans 14 amino acids. J was trimmed by 3 bases and V by 3 bases; bases with no gene match: 6. DNA for the CDR3: TGCAGTGCTAGGGGGACAGGGACATTCTACGAGCAGTACTTC. The encoded protein is CSARGTGTFYEQYF.

The CDR3 loop is CASSYVQDTEAFF. The CDR3 coding sequence is TGTGCCAGCAGTTATGTTCAGGACACTGAAGCTTTCTTT. The V gene is TRBV7-2, the J gene TRBJ1-1; D call uncertain. Trimming took off 6 bases at V and 3 bases at J, with 11 bases between the two ends. This CDR3 region has 13 residues. From germline, CDR1 is SGHTA and CDR2 FQGNSA.

The chain has TRBV7-2 and TRBJ2-3, with D unresolved. Germline CDR1 reads SGHTA; CDR2 reads FQGNSA. The CDR3 is made up of 15 amino acids. The ends were cut back, 5 bases at V and 2 bases at J, with 14 bases in the middle. Here the CDR3 DNA reads TGTGCCAGCAGCGCCCTCGTGGCGAACACAGATACGCAGTATTTT. It encodes CASSALVANTDTQYF. The full variable domain, its missing parts supplied by reference TRBV7-2 and TRBJ2-3, is GAGVSQSPSNKVTEKGKDVELRCDPISGHTALYWYRQSLGQGLEFLIYFQGNSAPDKSGLPSDRFSAERTGGSVSTLTIQRTQQEDSAVYLCASSALVANTDTQYFGPGTRLTVL.

This rearrangement joins TRBV27 to TRBJ2-7; possible D gene TRBD1, 7 bases. This CDR3 has 15 residues. CDR1 is MNHEY, CDR2 SMNVEV, per germline (reference sequence). The V and J ends lost 6 bases and 2 bases respectively, with 17 bases between them. The CDR3 sequence is CASREGQSVTYEQYF. In nucleotides, the CDR3 is TGTGCCAGCAGGGAGGGACAGTCCGTAACCTACGAGCAGTACTTC.

In its sample, this clonotype was seen a few times. This sequence joins TRBV20-1 and TRBJ2-7; D gene ambiguous. The V end lost 6 bases, the J end lost 4 bases, and 4 bases lay between the germline ends. The CDR3 covers 9 residues. CDR1 is DFQATT and CDR2 is SNEGSKA in the germline V gene (reference sequence). In DNA, the CDR3 is TGCAGTGCGGAGTACGAGCAGTACTTC. Protein product: CSAEYEQYF.

In this sample, this clonotype turned up a few times. This chain connects TRBV25-1 to TRBJ1-2, with D tentatively TRBD1 (5 bases). In germline, CDR1 is MGHDK, CDR2 SYGVNS. Trimming removed 1 base at V and 5 bases at J, with 14 bases between. The CDR3 length is 15 residues. The DNA for the CDR3 is TGTGCCAGCAGTGAATCGGGGACGGGCCAATATGGCTACACCTTC. It specifies CASSESGTGQYGYTF.

The chain employs TRBV12-3 or TRBV12-4 and TRBJ1-2; no clear D. Trimming pared 6 bases from V and 2 bases from J, leaving 22 bases between. The CDR3 runs to 17 residues. Here the CDR3 DNA reads TGTGCCAGCAGCCCCTCCTTCTGGGGAGATTTAAACTATGGCTACACCTTC. This sequence encodes CASSPSFWGDLNYGYTF.

This clonotype was seen a few times. The CDR3 sequence: CASSLVTDYNEQFF. The CDR3 nucleotides read TGTGCCAGCAGTCTAGTAACAGATTACAATGAGCAGTTCTTC. The rearrangement uses TRBV25-1 and TRBJ2-1; D remains unclear. With 5 bases removed from V and 4 bases from J, the gap between germline ends came to 12 bases. The CDR3 is 14 amino acids. CDR1 is MGHDK, CDR2 SYGVNS, per germline. The variable domain in full, with the rest retrieved from reference TRBV25-1 and TRBJ2-1, is EADIYQTPRYLVIGTGKKITLECSQTMGHDKMYWYQQDPGMELHLIHYSYGVNSTEKGDLSSESTVSRIRTEHFPLTLESARPSHTSQYLCASSLVTDYNEQFFGPGTRLTVL.

The chain joins TRBV7-2 to TRBJ2-1, with 10 bases that match TRBD2. The CDR3 is made up of 12 amino acids. Germline V gives CDR1 SGHTA, CDR2 FQGNSA. V lost 5 bases, J lost 10 bases, and 2 bases stayed unmatched. The CDR3 sequence is CASSHSGREQFF. The CDR3 DNA sequence: TGTGCCAGCAGCCATAGCGGGAGGGAGCAGTTCTTC.

The CDR3 sequence: CASRPRDLDPYNEQFF. CDR3 in DNA: TGTGCCAGCAGGCCGAGGGATCTAGACCCCTACAATGAGCAGTTCTTC. The genes are TRBV6-1 and TRBJ2-1; TRBD2 might be the D (5 bases). There are 16 residues in the CDR3. V shed 6 bases and J shed 2 bases, with 17 bases lying between them. CDR1 and CDR2 (germline): MNHNS, SASEGT.